Shown below are 5 T cell receptor beta chains from a single sample sequenced in a study of blood T cell repertoires in COVID-19. Generated by immunoSEQ multiplex PCR, the TCRdb table keeps only in-frame clones and is missing some. This sample has 300,000 to 350,000 clones, with approximately 89% found just once. Sequencing input: PBMCs or T cells enriched from blood (not recorded which). These receptor sequences come from a man aged 30 to 39 who had recovered from COVID-19.

The chain uses TRBV9 and TRBJ2-7; D is perhaps TRBD2 (5 bases). The V end lost 0 bases, the J end lost 6 bases, and 16 bases lay between the germline ends. Germline V gene data show CDR1 as SGDLS and CDR2 as YYNGEE. This CDR3 is built from 15 residues. In DNA, the CDR3 is TGTGCCAGCAGCGTAGGTTCCAGCGGTTGGGGCGAGCAGTACTTC. Its translation: CASSVGSSGWGEQYF. The whole variable domain, filled in from reference TRBV9 and TRBJ2-7, reads DSGVTQTPKHLITATGQRVTLRCSPRSGDLSVYWYQQSLDQGLQFLIQYYNGEERAKGNILERFSAQQFPDLHSELNLSSLELGDSALYFCASSVGSSGWGEQYFGPGTRLTVT.

This chain joins TRBV2 and TRBJ1-1; D gene uncertain. V dropped 7 bases and J dropped 2 bases, with 23 bases sitting between them. CDR3 length: 17 amino acids. CDR1 SNHLY and CDR2 FYNNEI come from the germline V gene. CDR3 amino acids: CASKGVGLLTGNTEAFF. In nucleotides, the CDR3 is TGTGCCAGCAAAGGCGTGGGCTTGTTAACGGGAAACACTGAAGCTTTCTTT.

In its sample, this clone was seen once. The genes are TRBV2 and TRBJ1-2; 7 bases match TRBD1. CDR1 is SNHLY, CDR2 FYNNEI, per germline. After removal of 6 bases from V and 6 bases from J, the junction contained 10 bases not matched to a gene. The CDR3 has 14 amino acids. CDR3 loop: CASSAYYRGDGYTF. The CDR3 DNA sequence: TGTGCCAGCAGCGCATACTACAGGGGTGATGGCTACACCTTC.

The genes are TRBV9 and TRBJ2-1, with 8 nucleotides matching TRBD1. CDR1 and CDR2 from the germline V gene are SGDLS and YYNGEE. The CDR3 consists of 18 residues. Unmatched junction bases numbered 9, after V lost 0 bases and J lost 1 base. CDR3 sequence (DNA): TGTGCCAGCAGCGTAGGGGCAGGGGGCTTAGGTTCCTACAATGAGCAGTTCTTC. This translates into CASSVGAGGLGSYNEQFF.

The CDR3 sequence: CASSESYFPGELFF. The CDR3, as DNA: TGTGCCAGCAGTGAATCCTATTTTCCCGGGGAGCTGTTTTTT. The chain combines TRBV2 with TRBJ2-2; D is unresolved. Trimming took 2 bases from V and 6 from J, leaving 10 bases between them. Germline V gives CDR1 SNHLY, CDR2 FYNNEI. The CDR3 totals 14 residues.